The 3 T cell receptor beta chains below were found in one sample sequenced in a study of blood T cell repertoires in COVID-19. Libraries were prepared by immunoSEQ multiplex PCR; TCRdb keeps only in-frame clonotypes and omits some of them. The sample includes 150,000 to 200,000 clones, 80% to 90% of them seen just once. The sequencing sample was made of peripheral blood. Receptors originate from a woman between 65 and 79 years old with COVID-19, enrolled during active disease.

This chain joins TRBV29-1 and TRBJ2-6, with TRBD1 identical over 7 bases. J lost 2 bases, V lost 6 bases, and 4 bases had no gene match. This CDR3 is 14 amino acids long. Germline V gene lookup returns CDR1 SQVTM and CDR2 ANQGSEA. The CDR3 sequence: CSVPTGAGANVLTF. The DNA for the CDR3 is TGCAGCGTCCCTACAGGGGCTGGGGCCAACGTCCTGACTTTC. Drawing the rest from reference TRBV29-1 and TRBJ2-6, the complete variable domain is SAVISQKPSRDICQRGTSLTIQCQVDSQVTMMFWYRQQPGQSLTLIATANQGSEATYESGFVIDKFPISRPNLTFSTLTVSNMSPEDSSIYLCSVPTGAGANVLTFGAGSRLTVL.

This chain joins TRBV5-1 and TRBJ1-5; D possibly corresponds to TRBD1 (6 bases). Trimming cost V 0 bases and J 6 bases, with 13 bases left between them. Germline V gene lookup returns CDR1 SGHRS and CDR2 YFSETQ. This CDR3 has 15 amino acids. This CDR3 is CASSLDGGGSQPQHF. The CDR3 DNA is TGCGCCAGCAGCTTGGACGGGGGGGGCAGTCAGCCCCAGCATTTT.

The J gene is TRBJ1-5, the V gene TRBV20-1; D is unresolved. CDR3 length: 15 amino acids. Germline V CDR1 and CDR2: DFQATT, SNEGSKA (reference sequence). V lost 3 bases to trimming and J lost 1 base, with 13 bases between them. The CDR3 coding sequence is TGCAGTGCTAGTGACCAATCGGGGAGCAATCAGCCCCAGCATTTT. This gives the protein CSASDQSGSNQPQHF.